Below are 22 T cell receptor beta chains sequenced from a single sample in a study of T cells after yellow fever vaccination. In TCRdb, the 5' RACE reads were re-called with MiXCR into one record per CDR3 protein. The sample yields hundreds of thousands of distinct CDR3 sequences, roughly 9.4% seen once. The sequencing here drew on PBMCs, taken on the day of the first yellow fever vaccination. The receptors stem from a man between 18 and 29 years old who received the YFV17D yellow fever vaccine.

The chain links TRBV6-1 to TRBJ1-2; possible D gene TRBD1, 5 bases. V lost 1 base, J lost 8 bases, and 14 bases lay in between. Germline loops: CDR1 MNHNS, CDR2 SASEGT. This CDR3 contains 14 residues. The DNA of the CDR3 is TGTGCCAGCAGTGAAGTTCTAGGGGACCGAGGCTACACCTTC. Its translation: CASSEVLGDRGYTF.

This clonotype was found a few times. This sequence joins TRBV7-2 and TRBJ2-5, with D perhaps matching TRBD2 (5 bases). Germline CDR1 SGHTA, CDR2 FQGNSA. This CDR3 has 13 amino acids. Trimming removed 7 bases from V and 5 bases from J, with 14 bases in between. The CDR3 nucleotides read TGTGCCAGCACCAAATCCCCGGGGGAGACCCAGTACTTC. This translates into CASTKSPGETQYF.

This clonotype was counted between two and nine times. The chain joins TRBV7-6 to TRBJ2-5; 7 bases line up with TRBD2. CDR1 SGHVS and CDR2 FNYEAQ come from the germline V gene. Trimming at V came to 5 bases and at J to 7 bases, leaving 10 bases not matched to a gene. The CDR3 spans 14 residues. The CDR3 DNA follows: TGTGCCAGCAGCCGAACGCAGCGGGGAGGGACCCAGTACTTC. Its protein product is CASSRTQRGGTQYF.

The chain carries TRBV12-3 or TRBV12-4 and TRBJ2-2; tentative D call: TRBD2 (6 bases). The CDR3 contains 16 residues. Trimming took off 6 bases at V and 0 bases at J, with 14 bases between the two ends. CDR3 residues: CASRPSGTSNTGELFF. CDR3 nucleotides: TGTGCCAGCAGGCCCTCCGGGACTTCGAACACCGGGGAGCTGTTTTTT.

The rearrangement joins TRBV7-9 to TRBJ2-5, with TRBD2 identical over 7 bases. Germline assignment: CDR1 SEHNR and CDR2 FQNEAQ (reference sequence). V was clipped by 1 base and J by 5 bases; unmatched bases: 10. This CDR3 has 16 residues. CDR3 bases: TGTGCCAGCAGCTTAGGCCGATGGGGAGGGGTGGAGACCCAGTACTTC. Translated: CASSLGRWGGVETQYF. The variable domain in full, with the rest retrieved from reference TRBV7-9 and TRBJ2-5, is DTGVSQNPRHKITKRGQNVTFRCDPISEHNRLYWYRQTLGQGPEFLTYFQNEAQLEKSRLLSDRFSAERPKGSFSTLEIQRTEQGDSAMYLCASSLGRWGGVETQYFGPGTRLLVL.

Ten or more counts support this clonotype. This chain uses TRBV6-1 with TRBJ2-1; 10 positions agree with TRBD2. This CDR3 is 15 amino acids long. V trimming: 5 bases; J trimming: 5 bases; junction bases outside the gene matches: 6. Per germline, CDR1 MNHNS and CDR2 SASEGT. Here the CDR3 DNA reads TGTGCCAGCAGTCCAGCGGGGGGGAAAAACAATGAGCAGTTCTTC. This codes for CASSPAGGKNNEQFF.

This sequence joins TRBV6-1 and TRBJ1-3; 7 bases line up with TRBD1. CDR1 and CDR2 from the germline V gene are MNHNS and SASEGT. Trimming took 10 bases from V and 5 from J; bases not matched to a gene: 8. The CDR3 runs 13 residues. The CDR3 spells CATSGQNRNTIYF. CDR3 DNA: TGTGCCACCTCGGGACAGAATCGAAACACCATATATTTT.

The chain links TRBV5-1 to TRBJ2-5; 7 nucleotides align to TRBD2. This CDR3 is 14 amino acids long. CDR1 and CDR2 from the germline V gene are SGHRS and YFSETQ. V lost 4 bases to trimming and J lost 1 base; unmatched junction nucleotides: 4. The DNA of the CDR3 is TGCGCCAGCAGCCATGGCGGGGGCCAAGAGACCCAGTACTTC. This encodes CASSHGGGQETQYF. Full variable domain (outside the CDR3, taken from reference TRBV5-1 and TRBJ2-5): KAGVTQTPRYLIKTRGQQVTLSCSPISGHRSVSWYQQTPGQGLQFLFEYFSETQRNKGNFPGRFSGRQFSNSRSEMNVSTLELGDSALYLCASSHGGGQETQYFGPGTRLLVL.

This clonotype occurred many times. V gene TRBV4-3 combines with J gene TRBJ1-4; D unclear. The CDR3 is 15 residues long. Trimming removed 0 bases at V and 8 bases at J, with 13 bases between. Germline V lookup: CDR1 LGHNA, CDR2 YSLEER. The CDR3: CASSQDRRGFEKLFF. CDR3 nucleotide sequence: TGCGCCAGCAGCCAAGATAGGCGGGGTTTCGAAAAACTGTTTTTT.

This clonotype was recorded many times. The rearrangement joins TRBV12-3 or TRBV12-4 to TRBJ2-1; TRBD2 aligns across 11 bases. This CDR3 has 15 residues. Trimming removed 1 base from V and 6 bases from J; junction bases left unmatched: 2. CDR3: CASSLVSGGGNEQFF. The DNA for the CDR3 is TGTGCCAGCAGTTTAGTTAGCGGGGGGGGCAATGAGCAGTTCTTC.

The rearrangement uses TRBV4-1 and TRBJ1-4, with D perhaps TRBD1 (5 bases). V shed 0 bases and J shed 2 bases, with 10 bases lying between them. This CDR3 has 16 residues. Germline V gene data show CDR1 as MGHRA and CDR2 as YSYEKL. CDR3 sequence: CASSQERAGTNEKLFF. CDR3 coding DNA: TGCGCCAGCAGCCAAGAGAGGGCAGGGACTAATGAAAAACTGTTTTTT.

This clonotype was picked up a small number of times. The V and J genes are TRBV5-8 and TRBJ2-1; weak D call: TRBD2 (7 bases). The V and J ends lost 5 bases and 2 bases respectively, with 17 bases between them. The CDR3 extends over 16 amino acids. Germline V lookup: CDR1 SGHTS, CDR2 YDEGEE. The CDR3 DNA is TGTGCCAGCAGTCCAGTCGAGGGGGGGCCCTACAATGAGCAGTTCTTC. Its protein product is CASSPVEGGPYNEQFF. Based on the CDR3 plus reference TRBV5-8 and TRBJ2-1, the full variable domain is EAGVTQSPTHLIKTRGQQATLRCSPISGHTSVYWYQQALGLGLQFLLWYDEGEERNRGNFPPRFSGRQFPNYSSELNVNALELEDSALYLCASSPVEGGPYNEQFFGPGTRLTVL.

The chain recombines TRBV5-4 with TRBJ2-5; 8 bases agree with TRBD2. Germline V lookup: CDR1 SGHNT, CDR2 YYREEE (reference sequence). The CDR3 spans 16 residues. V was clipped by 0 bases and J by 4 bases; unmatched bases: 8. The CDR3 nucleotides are TGTGCCAGCAGCTTGGGTCGGGGGGGCTTAATAGAGACCCAGTACTTC. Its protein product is CASSLGRGGLIETQYF. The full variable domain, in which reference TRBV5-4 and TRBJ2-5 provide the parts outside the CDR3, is ETGVTQSPTHLIKTRGQQVTLRCSSQSGHNTVSWYQQALGQGPQFIFQYYREEENGRGNFPPRFSGLQFPNYSSELNVNALELDDSALYLCASSLGRGGLIETQYFGPGTRLLVL.

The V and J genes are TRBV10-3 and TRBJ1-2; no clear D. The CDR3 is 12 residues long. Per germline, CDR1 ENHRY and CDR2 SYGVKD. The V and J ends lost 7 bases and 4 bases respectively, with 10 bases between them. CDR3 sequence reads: CAINDGFYGYTF. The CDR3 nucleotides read TGTGCCATCAATGATGGTTTCTATGGCTACACCTTC.

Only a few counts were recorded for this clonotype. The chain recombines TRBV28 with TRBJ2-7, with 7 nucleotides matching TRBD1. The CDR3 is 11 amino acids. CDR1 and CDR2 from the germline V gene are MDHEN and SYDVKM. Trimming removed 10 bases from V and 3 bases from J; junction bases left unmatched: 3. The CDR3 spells CAIGDSYEQYV. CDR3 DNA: TGTGCCATCGGGGACAGCTACGAGCAGTACGTC.

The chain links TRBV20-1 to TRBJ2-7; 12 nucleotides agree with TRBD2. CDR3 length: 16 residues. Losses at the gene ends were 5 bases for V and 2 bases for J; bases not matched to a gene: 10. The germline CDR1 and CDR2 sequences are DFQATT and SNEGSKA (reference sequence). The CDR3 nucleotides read TGCAGTGCTCCCAAGCGGACTAGCGGGGTTACCTACGAGCAGTACTTC. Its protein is CSAPKRTSGVTYEQYF.

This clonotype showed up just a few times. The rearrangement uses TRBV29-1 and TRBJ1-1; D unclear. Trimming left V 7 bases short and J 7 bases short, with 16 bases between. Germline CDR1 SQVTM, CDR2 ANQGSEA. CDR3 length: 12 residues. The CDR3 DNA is TGCAGCGCCTGGATTAGTCGGGATGAAGCTTTCTTT. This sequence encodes CSAWISRDEAFF.

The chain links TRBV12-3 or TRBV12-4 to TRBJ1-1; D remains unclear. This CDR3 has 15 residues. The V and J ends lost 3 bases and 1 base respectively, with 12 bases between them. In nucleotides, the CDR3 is TGTGCCAGCAGTTTTATTGGAGGACCGAACACTGAAGCTTTCTTT. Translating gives CASSFIGGPNTEAFF.

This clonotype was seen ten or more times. This chain's CDR3 is CASSFAVPTDTQYF. The CDR3 coding sequence is TGTGCCAGCAGTTTTGCAGTGCCCACAGATACGCAGTATTTT. The chain links TRBV12-3 or TRBV12-4 to TRBJ2-3; no definite D call. V lost 3 bases, J lost 2 bases, and 9 bases lay in between. CDR3 length: 14 amino acids.

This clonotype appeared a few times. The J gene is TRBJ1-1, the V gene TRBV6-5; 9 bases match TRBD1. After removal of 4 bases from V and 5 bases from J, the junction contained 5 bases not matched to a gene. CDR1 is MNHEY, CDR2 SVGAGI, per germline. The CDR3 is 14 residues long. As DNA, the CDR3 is TGTGCCAGCAGTTGGGCGACAGGGGGGACTGAAGCTTTCTTT. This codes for CASSWATGGTEAFF.

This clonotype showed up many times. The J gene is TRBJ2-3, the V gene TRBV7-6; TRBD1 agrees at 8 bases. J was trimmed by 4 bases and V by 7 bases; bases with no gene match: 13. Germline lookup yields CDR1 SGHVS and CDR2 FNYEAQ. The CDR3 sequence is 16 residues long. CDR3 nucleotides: TGTGCCAGCACCTCCCGGCCAGGGGGCTTTCCAGATACGCAGTATTTT. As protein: CASTSRPGGFPDTQYF.

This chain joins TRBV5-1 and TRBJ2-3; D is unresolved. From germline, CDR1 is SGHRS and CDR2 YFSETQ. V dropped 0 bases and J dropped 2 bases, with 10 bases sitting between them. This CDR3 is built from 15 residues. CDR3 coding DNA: TGCGCCAGCAGCTTGGGGCCACTCCCCACAGATACGCAGTATTTT. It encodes CASSLGPLPTDTQYF.